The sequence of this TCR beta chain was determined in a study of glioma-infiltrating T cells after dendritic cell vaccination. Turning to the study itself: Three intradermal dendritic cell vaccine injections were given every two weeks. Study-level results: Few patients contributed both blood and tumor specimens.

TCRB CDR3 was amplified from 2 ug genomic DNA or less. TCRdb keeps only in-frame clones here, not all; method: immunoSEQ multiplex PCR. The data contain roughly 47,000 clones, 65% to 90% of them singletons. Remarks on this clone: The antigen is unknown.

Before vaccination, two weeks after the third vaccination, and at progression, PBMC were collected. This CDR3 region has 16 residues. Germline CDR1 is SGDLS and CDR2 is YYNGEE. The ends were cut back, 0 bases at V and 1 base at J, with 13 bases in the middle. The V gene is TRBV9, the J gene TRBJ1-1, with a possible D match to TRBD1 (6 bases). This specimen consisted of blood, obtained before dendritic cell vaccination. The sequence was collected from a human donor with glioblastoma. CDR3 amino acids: CASSVAPETGNTEAFF. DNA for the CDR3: TGTGCCAGCAGCGTAGCCCCCGAGACAGGGAACACTGAAGCTTTCTTT.